This entry describes one TCR beta chain. This sample is drawn from a study of blood T cell repertoires in COVID-19. On the study more broadly: Donors in the United States, Italy and Spain gave samples during acute or convalescent COVID-19. T cells, B-cell-depleted T cells, or PBMCs provided the cDNA or gDNA that served as material.

This CDR3 region has 18 residues. Germline V gene sequence: CDR1 SGHTA, CDR2 FQGNSA. After removal of 4 bases from V and 3 bases from J, the junction contained 16 bases not matched to a gene. Original processing notes: Researchers report that nucleated cell counts were estimated from reference gene primer amplification. Here immunoSEQ multiplex PCR was the method, and the copy in TCRdb shows in-frame clones only, minus some. From that table come the V and J calls and clone size; the DNA was used to work out D and trimming. The sample includes approximately 90,000 clones, approximately 87% of them seen just once.

Sequencing used peripheral blood. The chain carries TRBV7-2 and TRBJ1-1, with TRBD1 matching 8 bases. The sequence was obtained from a human donor in a cohort sampled during active COVID-19. CDR3 nucleotides: TGTGCCAGCAGCTCCCGGGACAGGCCGTTCTCGAGGGACACTGAAGCTTTCTTT. Residues: CASSSRDRPFSRDTEAFF.